These T cell receptor beta chains were read from a single sample in a study of PD-1 blockade in mismatch repair-deficient tumors. Profiling relied on immunoSEQ multiplex PCR, and the TCRdb table lists in-frame clones only, not all of them. The data contain more than 85,000 clones, under 90% of them singletons. The source material was peripheral blood, sampled 36 weeks after starting pembrolizumab. These receptors were taken from an adult with mismatch repair-deficient cancer. CDR3s include the opening cysteine and the closing phenylalanine or tryptophan. The order of the fields is clone size, V gene, D gene, J gene, CDR3 DNA, CDR3 protein. D genes are given only for firm matches. Clone size is stated in some rows and not others, as once, few, many or a class when expanded.

size: -; V: TRBV29-1; D: TRBD2; J: TRBJ2-7; DNA: TGCAGCGTTGAAGCTCCCCTAGGTAGCGGGAGTCTCGAGCAGTACTTC; CDR3: CSVEAPLGSGSLEQYF
size: -; V: TRBV7-3; D: TRBD1; J: TRBJ2-5; DNA: TGTGCCAGCAGCTTAACTGGACAGGGGACCCAAGAGACCCAGTACTTC; CDR3: CASSLTGQGTQETQYF
size: -; V: TRBV11-3; D: -; J: TRBJ2-3; DNA: TGTGCCAGCAGCCCAGATAGTAGCAAAGATACGCAGTATTTT; CDR3: CASSPDSSKDTQYF
size: -; V: TRBV11-1; D: -; J: TRBJ1-1; DNA: TGTGCCAGCAGCTTAATCGGTGCGGTGAACACTGAAGCTTTCTTT; CDR3: CASSLIGAVNTEAFF
size: many; V: TRBV2; D: -; J: TRBJ1-1; DNA: TGTGCCAGCAGGATTTTTGAAGACACTGAAGCTTTCTTT; CDR3: CASRIFEDTEAFF
size: -; V: TRBV30; D: TRBD1; J: TRBJ1-5; DNA: TGTGCCTGGACCCCGACAGGGACCAATCAGCCCCAGCATTTT; CDR3: CAWTPTGTNQPQHF
size: -; V: TRBV7-2; D: -; J: TRBJ1-5; DNA: TGTGCCAGCAGCCCACACCTAAACCCCCAGCCCCAGCATTTT; CDR3: CASSPHLNPQPQHF
size: -; V: TRBV5-1; D: TRBD2; J: TRBJ2-3; DNA: TGCGCCAGCAGCTTTGGAAGCGGGAGGGCAGATACGCAGTATTTT; CDR3: CASSFGSGRADTQYF
size: few; V: TRBV30; D: TRBD1; J: TRBJ1-1; DNA: TGTGCCTGGGCAGGGGGCACTGAAGCTTTCTTT; CDR3: CAWAGGTEAFF
size: -; V: TRBV6-6; D: TRBD1; J: TRBJ1-2; DNA: TGTGCCAGCAGTTGGGACAGGTCCTATGGCTACACCTTC; CDR3: CASSWDRSYGYTF
size: -; V: TRBV27; D: -; J: TRBJ2-2; DNA: TGTGCCAGCAGTTTATCCGGGACTGTGAACACCGGGGAGCTGTTTTTT; CDR3: CASSLSGTVNTGELFF
size: -; V: TRBV10-2; D: -; J: TRBJ1-5; DNA: TGCGCCAGCAGTGAGTCGGCCAGTCAGCCCCAGCATTTT; CDR3: CASSESASQPQHF
size: -; V: TRBV5-1; D: -; J: TRBJ2-7; DNA: TGCGCCAGCAGCGGGACTTACTCCTACGAGCAGTACTTC; CDR3: CASSGTYSYEQYF
size: -; V: TRBV7-3; D: TRBD2; J: TRBJ2-7; DNA: TGTGCCAGCAGCTTAATAGGGACCGGGACTAGCGGGAGAGAGCAGTACTTC; CDR3: CASSLIGTGTSGREQYF
size: -; V: TRBV30; D: -; J: TRBJ2-4; DNA: TGTGCCTGGGGGACGGACGAAAACATTCAGTACTTC; CDR3: CAWGTDENIQYF
size: -; V: TRBV11-2; D: TRBD2; J: TRBJ2-7; DNA: TGTGCCAGCAGCTCCGATGGGGCGGGAGGGCGAGAGCAGTACTTC; CDR3: CASSSDGAGGREQYF
size: -; V: TRBV27; D: -; J: TRBJ1-1; DNA: TGTGCCAGCAGTCTCGCGGGGGGCGTGGTAGGCACTGAAGCTTTCTTT; CDR3: CASSLAGGVVGTEAFF
size: -; V: TRBV23-1; D: TRBD1; J: TRBJ1-3; DNA: TGCGCCAGCAGTCACAAGGACAGGTCTGGAAACACCATATATTTT; CDR3: CASSHKDRSGNTIYF
size: -; V: TRBV5-6; D: -; J: TRBJ1-4; DNA: TGTGCCAGCACCACTCTGGTCGGTGAAAAACTGTTTTTT; CDR3: CASTTLVGEKLFF
size: -; V: TRBV11-2; D: -; J: TRBJ2-7; DNA: TGTGCCAGCAGCTCCAACCAAATGGCGGGTGAGCAGTACTTC; CDR3: CASSSNQMAGEQYF
size: -; V: TRBV7-9; D: -; J: TRBJ1-1; DNA: TGTGCCAGCAGCTTGTCAGGGTTGAGTGAAGCTTTCTTT; CDR3: CASSLSGLSEAFF
size: -; V: TRBV6-5; D: -; J: TRBJ2-3; DNA: TGTGCCAGCAGCCTAGACTACACAGATACGCAGTATTTT; CDR3: CASSLDYTDTQYF
size: -; V: TRBV5-6; D: -; J: TRBJ1-1; DNA: TGTGCCAGCAGCCCCTCGTGGCAGGGCGGCACTGAAGCTTTCTTT; CDR3: CASSPSWQGGTEAFF
size: -; V: TRBV12-5; D: TRBD2; J: TRBJ2-3; DNA: TGTGCTAGTGGTTTGGTCAGCGGGAATACTCGAGATACGCAGTATTTT; CDR3: CASGLVSGNTRDTQYF
size: -; V: TRBV7-6; D: -; J: TRBJ2-7; DNA: TGTGCCAGCAGCCGACCGGCGGCCGCCCGGGGCTCCTACGAGCAGTACTTC; CDR3: CASSRPAAARGSYEQYF
size: -; V: TRBV11-2; D: TRBD2; J: TRBJ2-1; DNA: TGTGCCAGCAGCTTCCTAGCGGGAGTTCGCGAGTTCTTC; CDR3: CASSFLAGVREFF
size: -; V: TRBV18; D: TRBD1; J: TRBJ1-2; DNA: TGTGCCAGCTCAGAGCGACAGGGAACGGATGGCTACACCTTC; CDR3: CASSERQGTDGYTF
size: -; V: TRBV5-1; D: TRBD1; J: TRBJ1-1; DNA: TGCGCCAGCAGCTTGGATACAGGGGTAAACACTGAAGCTTTCTTT; CDR3: CASSLDTGVNTEAFF
size: once; V: TRBV6-5; D: TRBD1; J: TRBJ1-2; DNA: TGTGCCAGCAGTTACCGACAGGGGGGCTACACCTTC; CDR3: CASSYRQGGYTF
size: -; V: TRBV7-6; D: -; J: TRBJ2-1; DNA: TGTGCCAGCAGCTTTGGTGGGCAGGATAATGAGCAGTTCTTC; CDR3: CASSFGGQDNEQFF
size: -; V: TRBV6-1; D: TRBD1; J: TRBJ1-2; DNA: TGTGCCAGCATTCCGACAGGGGCTAACTATGGCTACACCTTC; CDR3: CASIPTGANYGYTF
size: -; V: TRBV7-9; D: -; J: TRBJ1-1; DNA: TGTGCCAGCAGTTCCTACAGTTTGAACACTGAAGCTTTCTTT; CDR3: CASSSYSLNTEAFF
size: -; V: TRBV6-6; D: -; J: TRBJ1-1; DNA: TGTGCCAGCAGTTACCCCTCGGGGGGGAACACTGAAGCTTTCTTT; CDR3: CASSYPSGGNTEAFF
size: -; V: TRBV5-5; D: TRBD1; J: TRBJ1-5; DNA: TGTGCCAGCAGCGTTGGACAGGGGGTAAGGCAGCCCCAGCATTTT; CDR3: CASSVGQGVRQPQHF
size: -; V: TRBV2; D: TRBD1; J: TRBJ2-1; DNA: TGTGCCAGCAGGGACAGGGAGGATGAGCAGTTCTTC; CDR3: CASRDREDEQFF
size: -; V: TRBV5-4; D: -; J: TRBJ2-5; DNA: TGTGCCAGCAGCTTGTGGGGAATGGAGACCCAGTACTTC; CDR3: CASSLWGMETQYF
size: once; V: TRBV19; D: -; J: TRBJ2-1; DNA: TGTGCCAGTAGTCCAAGGGGCTCGAATGAGCAGTTCTTC; CDR3: CASSPRGSNEQFF
size: -; V: TRBV9; D: TRBD1; J: TRBJ1-3; DNA: TGTGCCAGCAGCATTAGGACAGGGAGGAACATATATTTT; CDR3: CASSIRTGRNIYF
size: -; V: TRBV29-1; D: -; J: TRBJ1-2; DNA: TGCAGCGTTGTGGGGGGCGCGGACTATGGCTACACCTTC; CDR3: CSVVGGADYGYTF
size: -; V: TRBV6-5; D: -; J: TRBJ2-5; DNA: TGTGCCAGCAGCCGGACAGTCCAAGAGACCCAGTACTTC; CDR3: CASSRTVQETQYF
size: -; V: TRBV5-4; D: TRBD1; J: TRBJ2-3; DNA: TGTGCCAGCAGCTTGGGGGACAGGGGGTTTTCAGATACGCAGTATTTT; CDR3: CASSLGDRGFSDTQYF
size: -; V: TRBV21-1; D: -; J: TRBJ1-5; DNA: TGTGCCAGCAGCCCCACGAGGGGGGGCAATCAGCCCCAGCATTTT; CDR3: CASSPTRGGNQPQHF
size: -; V: TRBV5-4; D: TRBD2; J: TRBJ2-2; DNA: TGTGCCAGCAGCCCAGTTGGGGGGGTGTCGCGTTACACCGGGGAGCTGTTTTTT; CDR3: CASSPVGGVSRYTGELFF
size: -; V: TRBV5-1; D: -; J: TRBJ1-4; DNA: TGCGCCAGCAGCTTGGATCCAGCGTATAATGAAAAACTGTTTTTT; CDR3: CASSLDPAYNEKLFF
size: -; V: TRBV7-9; D: -; J: TRBJ2-1; DNA: TGTGCCAGCAGCTTAGTAACAGTATACAATGAGCAGTTCTTC; CDR3: CASSLVTVYNEQFF
size: many; V: TRBV2; D: TRBD1; J: TRBJ2-3; DNA: TGTGCCAGCACCCGGGACAGGGGGGATACGCAGTATTTT; CDR3: CASTRDRGDTQYF
size: few; V: TRBV30; D: -; J: TRBJ2-2; DNA: TGTGCCTGGAGCTATAGGTCCGGGGAGCTGTTTTTT; CDR3: CAWSYRSGELFF
size: -; V: TRBV6-6; D: -; J: TRBJ2-2; DNA: TGTGCCAGCAGTTATTTAAGGGTAACCGGGGAGCTGTTTTTT; CDR3: CASSYLRVTGELFF
size: -; V: TRBV5-4; D: -; J: TRBJ2-7; DNA: TGTGCCAGCAGCTTATTGGAGACGGAGCAGTACTTC; CDR3: CASSLLETEQYF
size: -; V: TRBV30; D: -; J: TRBJ1-5; DNA: TGTGCCTGGAGTGGGGGGGCGGACCAGCCCCAGCATTTT; CDR3: CAWSGGADQPQHF
size: -; V: TRBV5-4; D: TRBD1; J: TRBJ2-5; DNA: TGTGCCAGCAGCCGCGGACAGGGGGGTGAGACCCAGTACTTC; CDR3: CASSRGQGGETQYF
size: -; V: TRBV2; D: TRBD1; J: TRBJ1-1; DNA: TGTGCCAGCAGTAAGGACAGGGGGAACACTGAAGCTTTCTTT; CDR3: CASSKDRGNTEAFF
size: -; V: TRBV18; D: TRBD2; J: TRBJ2-2; DNA: TGTGCCAGCTCACCACCAACTGGGAGGGACACCGGGGAGCTGTTTTTT; CDR3: CASSPPTGRDTGELFF
size: -; V: TRBV6-5; D: -; J: TRBJ1-1; DNA: TGTGCCAGCAGTCTCTCGTTTAGGGGGAACACTGAAGCTTTCTTT; CDR3: CASSLSFRGNTEAFF
size: -; V: TRBV30; D: TRBD2; J: TRBJ2-3; DNA: TGTGCCTGGAGTGTGACTAGCGGGATTGCAGATACGCAGTATTTT; CDR3: CAWSVTSGIADTQYF
size: -; V: TRBV5-4; D: -; J: TRBJ1-4; DNA: TGTGCCGTCCGGGGTACTAATGAAAAACTGTTTTTT; CDR3: CAVRGTNEKLFF
size: -; V: TRBV6-1; D: TRBD1; J: TRBJ1-1; DNA: TGTGCCAGCAGTGCCCGACAGGGCCCGAACACTGAAGCTTTCTTT; CDR3: CASSARQGPNTEAFF
size: -; V: TRBV10-1; D: TRBD1; J: TRBJ2-1; DNA: TGCGCCGAACCGGGACAGGGATTTTACAATGAGCAGTTCTTC; CDR3: CAEPGQGFYNEQFF
size: once; V: TRBV29-1; D: -; J: TRBJ1-1; DNA: TGCAGCGTTCCGGGGATTCCTGAAGCTTTCTTT; CDR3: CSVPGIPEAFF
size: -; V: TRBV28; D: -; J: TRBJ2-7; DNA: TGTGCCAGCACGAGCTCCTACGAGCAGTACTTC; CDR3: CASTSSYEQYF